The clone carrying this T cell receptor (beta chain) was seen many times. Its specificity is unknown. Time point denoted: patch test 1, 2 weeks after DPC sensitization. Noted treatment: therapeutic diphenylcyclopropenone sensitization with weekly scalp DPC. The study enrolled 18 to 70-year-old alopecia patients suitable for DPC. TCRdb independently ran MiXCR on the RACE reads; one entry per CDR3 protein. The data show under 450,000 distinct CDR3 sequences, approximately 4.4% seen once. These data belong to a study of human T cells and chemical hapten exposure. V lost 4 bases and J 3 bases, leaving 12 bases between the germline ends. Germline V gives CDR1 SQVTM, CDR2 ANQGSEA. The CDR3 has 13 residues. General study results and limits: Expanded TCRs were compared with controls, and the expanded TCRs formed significantly more large CDR3 similarity clusters. No alteration of TCRs above 1 in 1000 frequency was seen with DPC sensitization.

The material was whole blood, obtained in connection with sensitization to the hapten diphenylcyclopropenone (DPC). V is TRBV29-1 and J is TRBJ1-1, with D maybe TRBD1 (5 bases). This TCR was recovered from a woman in her forties or fifties with alopecia areata. Some clones in this sample may be carry-over from other donors' samples. The CDR3 sequence: CSVGWGGDTEAFF. The CDR3 DNA reads as TGCAGCGTTGGGTGGGGGGGTGACACTGAAGCTTTCTTT.